Presented here are 23 T cell receptor beta chains from one specimen sequenced in a study of CD8 T cells in Susac syndrome. Random hexamers were used to reverse transcribe roughly 0.5 to 1 ug of RNA. TCRdb processed the immunoSEQ multiplex PCR reads anew with MiXCR; each CDR3 protein has one entry. The sample has tens of thousands of distinct CDR3 sequences; roughly 91% are singletons. Sequencing was performed on CD8+ T cells from PBMCs. The receptors stem from a human donor with multiple sclerosis.

The chain links TRBV3-1 to TRBJ2-7; TRBD2 agrees at 9 bases. The CDR3 loop spans 17 amino acids. The V gene's germline CDR1 is LGHDT and CDR2 YNNKEL (reference sequence). Losses at the gene ends were 2 bases for V and 4 bases for J; bases not matched to a gene: 12. The CDR3 DNA reads TGTGCCAGCAGCCAAACCATAATTAGCGGGAGTAGGTACGAGCAGTACTTC. Its translation is CASSQTIISGSRYEQYF.

The chain combines TRBV27 with TRBJ1-1, with TRBD1 identical over 8 bases. The CDR3 loop spans 16 amino acids. J gave up 5 bases and V 4 bases, and 12 bases lay outside the gene matches. CDR1 is MNHEY, CDR2 SMNVEV, per germline (reference sequence). The CDR3 sequence is CASSSSDRAIGTEAFF. CDR3 in DNA: TGTGCCAGCAGTTCCTCGGACAGGGCTATAGGGACTGAAGCTTTCTTT.

The V and J genes are TRBV6-6 and TRBJ2-1, with D possibly being TRBD1 or TRBD2 (6 bases each). Germline assignment: CDR1 MNHNY and CDR2 SVGAGI (reference sequence). V dropped 7 bases and J dropped 4 bases, with 11 bases sitting between them. CDR3 length: 13 residues. CDR3 in amino acids: CASNQGGYNEQFF. The DNA for the CDR3 is TGTGCCAGCAACCAAGGGGGGTACAATGAGCAGTTCTTC.

Written as DNA, the CDR3 is TGTGCCAGCAGTTTATCGTATCCTAGTTACAATGAGCAGTTCTTC. Encoded protein: CASSLSYPSYNEQFF. This sequence joins TRBV27 and TRBJ2-1, with D uncertain. The CDR3 is 15 residues long. V was cut by 0 bases and J by 4 bases, with 10 bases left in between. Germline V gives CDR1 MNHEY, CDR2 SMNVEV (reference sequence).

There are a few counts of this clonotype. This sequence joins TRBV3-1 and TRBJ1-6, with D possibly matching TRBD1 (5 bases). The ends were cut back, 0 bases at V and 9 bases at J, with 9 bases in the middle. Germline V gives CDR1 LGHDT, CDR2 YNNKEL (reference sequence). The CDR3 is made up of 14 amino acids. The CDR3 reads CASSQEGTSSPLHF. CDR3 in DNA: TGTGCCAGCAGCCAAGAGGGGACGAGTTCACCCCTCCACTTT.

The V gene is TRBV5-8, the J gene TRBJ2-5; D remains ambiguous. Germline CDR1 and CDR2: SGHTS and YDEGEE. CDR3 length equals 15 residues. V shed 0 bases and J shed 0 bases, with 9 bases lying between them. The CDR3 bases are TGTGCCAGCAGCTTGGTCCAGGAGCACCAAGAGACCCAGTACTTC. Its protein product is CASSLVQEHQETQYF.

The rearrangement links TRBV12-3 or TRBV12-4 to TRBJ2-5; the D gene is possibly TRBD2 (5 bases). CDR3 length: 11 amino acids. V dropped 7 bases and J dropped 11 bases, with 14 bases sitting between them. The CDR3 here is CASTFGSLQYF. CDR3 nucleotide sequence: TGTGCCAGCACCTTTGGGAGTCTGCAGTACTTC.

This clonotype occurred a few times. The chain couples TRBV7-6 to TRBJ1-5, with unresolved D. Germline V gene sequence: CDR1 SGHVS, CDR2 FNYEAQ. This CDR3 spans 13 amino acids. The V end was cut by 1 base, the J end by 4 bases, with 5 bases between. The CDR3 coding sequence is TGTGCCAGCAGCTTAGACAGAAATCAGCCCCAGCATTTT. As protein: CASSLDRNQPQHF. The variable domain in full, completed from reference TRBV7-6 and TRBJ1-5, reads GAGVSQSPRYKVTKRGQDVALRCDPISGHVSLYWYRQALGQGPEFLTYFNYEAQQDKSGLPNDRFSAERPEGSISTLTIQRTEQRDSAMYRCASSLDRNQPQHFGDGTRLSIL.

The chain combines TRBV11-2 with TRBJ2-2, with 9 nucleotides matching TRBD2. The junction had 2 bases not matched to a gene; V was cut back by 2 bases and J by 4 bases. The length of the CDR3 is 15 residues. Germline-derived CDR1 and CDR2 are SGHAT and FQNNGV. Here the CDR3 reads CASSLTSGRTGELFF. The CDR3 DNA sequence: TGTGCCAGCAGCTTAACTAGCGGGCGCACCGGGGAGCTGTTTTTT.

CDR3 sequence (DNA): TGTGCCAGTAGTGCCCGGGACAGGGGCCCAGATACGCAGTATTTT. Translating gives CASSARDRGPDTQYF. This chain links TRBV19 with TRBJ2-3; TRBD1 aligns across 10 bases. The germline V gene has CDR1 LNHDA and CDR2 SQIVND (reference sequence). The CDR3 is 15 residues long. With 5 bases clipped from V and 4 bases from J, the junction kept 6 bases outside the gene matches.

This sequence joins TRBV19 and TRBJ1-1; D may be TRBD1 (6 bases). V lost 8 bases and J 4 bases, leaving 11 bases between the germline ends. This CDR3 has 12 residues. Germline CDR1 is LNHDA and CDR2 is SQIVND (reference sequence). CDR3 in amino acids: CASRGRGTEAFF. The CDR3 nucleotides read TGTGCCAGTCGAGGCAGGGGCACTGAAGCTTTCTTT.

This chain uses TRBV7-9 with TRBJ1-2; 7 bases fit TRBD1. V was pared by 5 bases and J by 0 bases, with 6 bases of the junction left unmatched. Germline CDR1 reads SEHNR; CDR2 reads FQNEAQ (reference sequence). This CDR3 has 15 amino acids. In nucleotides, the CDR3 is TGTGCCAGCAGCCACGGGACAGCCGCTAACTATGGCTACACCTTC. Translating gives CASSHGTAANYGYTF.

This clonotype was detected only once. The chain combines TRBV20-1 with TRBJ2-1; 14 positions agree with TRBD2. The CDR3 contains 16 residues. The germline CDR1 and CDR2 sequences are DFQATT and SNEGSKA (reference sequence). J was trimmed by 5 bases and V by 1 base; bases with no gene match: 4. The CDR3 region has the DNA TGCAGTGCTAGAGGGGGACTAGCGGGAGAGGACAATGAGCAGTTCTTC. This sequence encodes CSARGGLAGEDNEQFF.

This chain links TRBV12-3 or TRBV12-4 with TRBJ2-2; TRBD2 aligns across 11 bases. CDR3 length: 15 amino acids. Germline trimming cut 6 bases from V and 6 bases from J; bases unmatched to any gene: 6. The CDR3 loop is CASSAAGLAAGELFF. In DNA, the CDR3 is TGTGCCAGCAGCGCTGCGGGACTAGCGGCCGGGGAGCTGTTTTTT.

J is TRBJ2-7 and V is TRBV6-1, with D hard to call. V dropped 7 bases and J dropped 3 bases, with 16 bases sitting between them. Germline lookup yields CDR1 MNHNS and CDR2 SASEGT. The CDR3 runs to 14 residues. CDR3 sequence reads: CASNPWGPNYEQYF. In DNA, the CDR3 is TGTGCCAGCAACCCATGGGGTCCAAACTACGAGCAGTACTTC.

The rearrangement links TRBV5-4 to TRBJ2-1, with 11 positions matching TRBD2. CDR1 is SGHNT, CDR2 YYREEE, per germline (reference sequence). The CDR3 has 15 amino acids. Trimming cost V 3 bases and J 9 bases; bases outside gene matches: 8. This CDR3 is CASSSWTSGYSEQFF. The CDR3 nucleotides are TGTGCCAGCAGCTCCTGGACTAGCGGGTATAGTGAGCAGTTCTTC.

The chain uses TRBV24-1 and TRBJ2-6; 9 bases align to TRBD1. Germline V gene lookup returns CDR1 KGHDR and CDR2 SFDVKD. This CDR3 has 14 residues. In nucleotides, the CDR3 is TGTGCTATACAGGGGGCTGGCGGGGCCAACGTCCTGACTTTC. Translating gives CAIQGAGGANVLTF.

The rearrangement uses TRBV11-1 and TRBJ2-1; D might be TRBD1 (5 bases). The CDR3 consists of 13 residues. Germline V gives CDR1 SGHAT, CDR2 FQDESV (reference sequence). Trimming took 6 bases from V and 3 from J, leaving 9 bases between them. CDR3: CASRDTGYNEQFF. CDR3 in DNA: TGTGCCAGCAGAGATACAGGCTACAATGAGCAGTTCTTC.

The chain is built from TRBV9 and TRBJ1-1; TRBD1 aligns across 8 bases. The CDR3 is 14 amino acids. Per the germline V gene, CDR1 is SGDLS and CDR2 is YYNGEE. J lost 4 bases, V lost 4 bases, and 6 bases had no gene match. The CDR3 loop is CASSRRTGFTEAFF. CDR3 in DNA: TGTGCCAGCAGCCGGCGGACAGGGTTCACTGAAGCTTTCTTT.

The CDR3: CSARDRAGVYNEQFF. CDR3 sequence (DNA): TGCAGTGCTAGAGATAGGGCGGGAGTCTACAATGAGCAGTTCTTC. This chain joins TRBV20-1 and TRBJ2-1; 7 bases line up with TRBD2. V lost 0 bases to trimming and J lost 3 bases; unmatched junction nucleotides: 5. Per germline, CDR1 DFQATT and CDR2 SNEGSKA (reference sequence). The CDR3 has 15 amino acids.

V usage is TRBV12-3 or TRBV12-4 and J usage is TRBJ2-1; 10 nucleotides agree with TRBD2. CDR3 length equals 16 residues. J lost 5 bases, V lost 4 bases, and 8 bases had no gene match. DNA of the CDR3: TGTGCCAGCAGTTACTATCTAGCGGGAGACGACAATGAGCAGTTCTTC. Protein sequence: CASSYYLAGDDNEQFF.

A single count supports this clonotype. CDR3 amino acids: CASSSGLAGAEQFF. The CDR3 DNA reads TGTGCCAGCAGTTCCGGACTAGCGGGAGCTGAGCAGTTCTTC. The gene calls are TRBV6-2 or TRBV6-3 and TRBJ2-1; 13 bases align to TRBD2. V lost 4 bases, J lost 9 bases, and 3 bases stayed unmatched. This CDR3 spans 14 amino acids. Germline CDR1 and CDR2: MNHEY and SVGEGT.

The chain joins TRBV10-3 to TRBJ1-1, with a tentative D call TRBD1 (6 bases). The CDR3 runs 13 residues. In germline, CDR1 is ENHRY, CDR2 SYGVKD. Trimming took 5 bases from V and 0 from J, leaving 7 bases between them. The CDR3 is CAISWGLNTEAFF. The CDR3 DNA is TGTGCCATCAGTTGGGGGCTGAACACTGAAGCTTTCTTT.